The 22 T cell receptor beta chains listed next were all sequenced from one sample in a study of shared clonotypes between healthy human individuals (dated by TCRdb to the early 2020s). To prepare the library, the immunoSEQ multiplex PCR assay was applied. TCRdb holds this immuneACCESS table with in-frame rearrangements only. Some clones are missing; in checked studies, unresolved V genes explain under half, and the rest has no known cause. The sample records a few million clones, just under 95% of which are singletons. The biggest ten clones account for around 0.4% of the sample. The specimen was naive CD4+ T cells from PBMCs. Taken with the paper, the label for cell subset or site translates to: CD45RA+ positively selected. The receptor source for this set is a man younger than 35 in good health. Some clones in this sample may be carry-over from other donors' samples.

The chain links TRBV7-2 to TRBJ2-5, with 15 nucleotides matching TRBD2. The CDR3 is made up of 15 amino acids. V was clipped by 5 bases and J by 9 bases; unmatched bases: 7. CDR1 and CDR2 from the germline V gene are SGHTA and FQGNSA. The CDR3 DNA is TGTGCCAGCAGCCCGCCGGGACTAGCGGGAGGACCCCAGTACTTC. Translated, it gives CASSPPGLAGGPQYF.

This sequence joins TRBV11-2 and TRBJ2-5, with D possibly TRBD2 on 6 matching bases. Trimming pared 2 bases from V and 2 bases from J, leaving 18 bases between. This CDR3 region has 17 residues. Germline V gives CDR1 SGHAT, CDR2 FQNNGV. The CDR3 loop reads CASSLFPAGAEQETQYF. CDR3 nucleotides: TGTGCCAGCAGCTTATTTCCAGCGGGCGCAGAGCAAGAGACCCAGTACTTC. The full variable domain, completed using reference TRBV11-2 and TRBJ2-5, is EAGVAQSPRYKIIEKRQSVAFWCNPISGHATLYWYQQILGQGPKLLIQFQNNGVVDDSQLPKDRFSAERLKGVDSTLKIQPAKLEDSAVYLCASSLFPAGAEQETQYFGPGTRLLVL.

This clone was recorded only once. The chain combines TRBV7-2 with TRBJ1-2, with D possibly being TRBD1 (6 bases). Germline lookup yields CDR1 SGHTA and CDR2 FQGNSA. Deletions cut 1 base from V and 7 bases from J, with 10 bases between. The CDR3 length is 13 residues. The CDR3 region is CASSLGTVAGYTF. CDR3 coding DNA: TGTGCCAGCAGCTTAGGGACAGTGGCTGGCTACACCTTC.

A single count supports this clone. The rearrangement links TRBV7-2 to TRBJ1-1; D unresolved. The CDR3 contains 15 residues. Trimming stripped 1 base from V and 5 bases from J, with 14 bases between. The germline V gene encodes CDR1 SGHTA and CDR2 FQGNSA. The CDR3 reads CASSLGVPFRTEAFF. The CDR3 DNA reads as TGTGCCAGCAGCTTAGGGGTCCCTTTTCGGACTGAAGCTTTCTTT.

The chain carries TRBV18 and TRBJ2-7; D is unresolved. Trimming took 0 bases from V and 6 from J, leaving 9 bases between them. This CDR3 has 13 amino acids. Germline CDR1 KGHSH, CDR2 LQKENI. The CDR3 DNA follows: TGTGCCAGCTCACCACCGTCCAATCTCGAGCAGTACTTC. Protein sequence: CASSPPSNLEQYF.

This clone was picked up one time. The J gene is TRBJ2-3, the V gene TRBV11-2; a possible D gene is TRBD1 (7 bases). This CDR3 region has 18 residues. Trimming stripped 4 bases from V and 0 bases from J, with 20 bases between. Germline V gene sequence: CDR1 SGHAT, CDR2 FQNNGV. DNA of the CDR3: TGTGCCAGCAGCTCCCTAAACAGGGGTGCGGGGAGCACAGATACGCAGTATTTT. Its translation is CASSSLNRGAGSTDTQYF.

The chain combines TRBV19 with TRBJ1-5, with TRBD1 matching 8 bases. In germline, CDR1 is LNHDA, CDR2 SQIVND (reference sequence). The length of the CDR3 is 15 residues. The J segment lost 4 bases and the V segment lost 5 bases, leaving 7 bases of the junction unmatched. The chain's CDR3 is CASSVPTGGNQPQHF. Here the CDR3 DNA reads TGTGCCAGTAGTGTCCCAACAGGGGGTAATCAGCCCCAGCATTTT.

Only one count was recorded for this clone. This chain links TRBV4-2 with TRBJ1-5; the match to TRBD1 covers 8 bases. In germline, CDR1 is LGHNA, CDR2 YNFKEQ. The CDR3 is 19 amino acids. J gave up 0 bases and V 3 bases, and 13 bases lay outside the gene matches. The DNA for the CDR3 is TGTGCCAGCAGCCACCCTAAGGTCCGGACAGGGAATAGCAATCAGCCCCAGCATTTT. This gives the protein CASSHPKVRTGNSNQPQHF.

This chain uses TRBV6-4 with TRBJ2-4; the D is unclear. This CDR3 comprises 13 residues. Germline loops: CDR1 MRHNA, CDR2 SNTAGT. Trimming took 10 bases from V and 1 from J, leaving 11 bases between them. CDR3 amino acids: CATGVRAKNIQYF. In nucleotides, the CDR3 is TGTGCCACAGGAGTGAGGGCCAAAAACATTCAGTACTTC.

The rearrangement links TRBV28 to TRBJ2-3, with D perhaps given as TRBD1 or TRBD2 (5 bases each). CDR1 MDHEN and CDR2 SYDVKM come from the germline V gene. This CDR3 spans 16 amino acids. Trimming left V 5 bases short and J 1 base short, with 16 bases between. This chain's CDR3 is CASSTLSGQRTDTQYF. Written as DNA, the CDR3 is TGTGCCAGCAGTACCTTGTCGGGGCAACGCACAGATACGCAGTATTTT.

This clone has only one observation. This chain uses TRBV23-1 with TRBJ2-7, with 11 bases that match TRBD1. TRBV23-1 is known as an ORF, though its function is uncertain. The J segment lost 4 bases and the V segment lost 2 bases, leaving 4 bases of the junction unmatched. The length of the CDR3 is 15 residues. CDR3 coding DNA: TGCGCCAGCAGTCAACCACGGGACAGGGGGTACGAGCAGTACTTC. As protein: CASSQPRDRGYEQYF.

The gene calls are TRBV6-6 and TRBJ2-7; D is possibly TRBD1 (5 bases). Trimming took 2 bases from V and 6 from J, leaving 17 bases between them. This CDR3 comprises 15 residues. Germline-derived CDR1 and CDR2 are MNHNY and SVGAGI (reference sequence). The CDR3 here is CASSYRGGSEVEQYF. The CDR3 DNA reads TGTGCCAGCAGTTACAGGGGTGGCAGTGAGGTCGAGCAGTACTTC.

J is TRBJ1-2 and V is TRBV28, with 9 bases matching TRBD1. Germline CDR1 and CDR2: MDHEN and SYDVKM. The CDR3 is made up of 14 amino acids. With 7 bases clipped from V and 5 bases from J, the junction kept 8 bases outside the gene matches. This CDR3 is CASIRGTGFYGYTF. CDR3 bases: TGTGCCAGCATCCGCGGGACAGGGTTTTATGGCTACACCTTC.

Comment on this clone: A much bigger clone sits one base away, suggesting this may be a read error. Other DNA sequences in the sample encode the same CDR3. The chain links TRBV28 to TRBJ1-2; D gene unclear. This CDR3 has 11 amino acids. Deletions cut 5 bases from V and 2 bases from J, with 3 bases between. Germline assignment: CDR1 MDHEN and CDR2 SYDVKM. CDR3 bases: TGTGCCAGCAGTATAAACTATGGCTACACCTTC. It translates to CASSINYGYTF.

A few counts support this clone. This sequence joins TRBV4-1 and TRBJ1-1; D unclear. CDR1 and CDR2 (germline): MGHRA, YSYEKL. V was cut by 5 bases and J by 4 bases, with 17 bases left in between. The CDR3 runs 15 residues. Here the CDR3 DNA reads TGCGCCAGCAGCTACTCCTCTCTGGGGTTCACTGAAGCTTTCTTT. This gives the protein CASSYSSLGFTEAFF.

Written as DNA, the CDR3 is TGTGCCAGCAGCGTAGTACCGAGCTCCTACGAGCAGTACTTC. Its translation is CASSVVPSSYEQYF. The V call is TRBV9, the J call TRBJ2-7; unclear D gene. There are 14 residues in the CDR3. Germline V lookup: CDR1 SGDLS, CDR2 YYNGEE. V lost 0 bases and J 0 bases, leaving 7 bases between the germline ends. Full variable domain (outside the CDR3, taken from reference TRBV9 and TRBJ2-7): DSGVTQTPKHLITATGQRVTLRCSPRSGDLSVYWYQQSLDQGLQFLIQYYNGEERAKGNILERFSAQQFPDLHSELNLSSLELGDSALYFCASSVVPSSYEQYFGPGTRLTVT.

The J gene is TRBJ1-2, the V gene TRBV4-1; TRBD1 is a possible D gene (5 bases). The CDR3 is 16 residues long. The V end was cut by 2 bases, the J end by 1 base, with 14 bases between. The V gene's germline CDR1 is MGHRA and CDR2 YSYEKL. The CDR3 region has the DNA TGCGCCAGCAGCCAACCGGGAAGGGGTTTTAACTATGGCTACACCTTC. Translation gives CASSQPGRGFNYGYTF.

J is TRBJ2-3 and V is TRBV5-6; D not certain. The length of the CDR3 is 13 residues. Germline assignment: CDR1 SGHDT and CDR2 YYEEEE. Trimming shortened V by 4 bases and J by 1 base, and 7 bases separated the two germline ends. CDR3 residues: CASSPVRTDTQYF. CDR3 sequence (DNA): TGTGCCAGCAGCCCCGTCCGCACAGATACGCAGTATTTT.

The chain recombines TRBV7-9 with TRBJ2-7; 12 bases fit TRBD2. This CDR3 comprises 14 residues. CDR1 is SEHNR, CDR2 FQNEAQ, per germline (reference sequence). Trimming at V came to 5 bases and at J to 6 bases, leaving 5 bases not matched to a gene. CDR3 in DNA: TGTGCCAGCAGCCCGGGACTAGCGGGTACCGAGCAGTACTTC. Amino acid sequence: CASSPGLAGTEQYF. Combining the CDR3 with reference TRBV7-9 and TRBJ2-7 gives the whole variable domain DTGVSQNPRHKITKRGQNVTFRCDPISEHNRLYWYRQTLGQGPEFLTYFQNEAQLEKSRLLSDRFSAERPKGSFSTLEIQRTEQGDSAMYLCASSPGLAGTEQYFGPGTRLTVT.

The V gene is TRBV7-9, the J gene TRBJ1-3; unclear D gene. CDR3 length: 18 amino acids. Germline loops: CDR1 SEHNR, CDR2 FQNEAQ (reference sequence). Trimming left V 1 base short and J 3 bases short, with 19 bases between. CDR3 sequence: CASSLEVGWAEYGNTIYF. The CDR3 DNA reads TGTGCCAGCAGCTTAGAAGTTGGATGGGCGGAATATGGAAACACCATATATTTT.

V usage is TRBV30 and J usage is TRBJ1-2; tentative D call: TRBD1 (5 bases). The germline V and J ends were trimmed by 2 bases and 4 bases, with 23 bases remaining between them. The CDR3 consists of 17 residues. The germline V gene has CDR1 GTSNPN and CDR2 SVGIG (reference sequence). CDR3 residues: CAWSPRWGRGTLYGYTF. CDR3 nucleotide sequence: TGTGCCTGGAGTCCTCGTTGGGGACGGGGGACTCTCTATGGCTACACCTTC.

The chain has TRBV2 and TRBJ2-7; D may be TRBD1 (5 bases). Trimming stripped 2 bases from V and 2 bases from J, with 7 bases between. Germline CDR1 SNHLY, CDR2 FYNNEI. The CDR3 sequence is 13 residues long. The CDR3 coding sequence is TGTGCCAGCAGTGAACAGGGCCCCTACGAGCAGTACTTC. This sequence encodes CASSEQGPYEQYF.